The entry below describes one TCR beta chain. Its specificity is not known. The data belong to a study of memory CD4+ T cells and cytomegalovirus serostatus. Overall study results and limits: Each of 60 to 80 CMV-associated TCRbeta sequences occurred in one to five individuals. The CMV-associated TCR signature appears largely within the CD4+ memory repertoire.

Sequencing was performed with immunoSEQ multiplex PCR; in TCRdb, only in-frame clones are kept and a portion is missing. The table records roughly 50,000 clones, roughly four fifths of them present only once. V shed 3 bases and J 6 bases; nucleotides not matched to a gene: 6. CDR1 is LNHNV, CDR2 YYDKDF, per germline (reference sequence). This CDR3 comprises 14 residues. Single viable CD3+CD4+CD8-CD45RO+ cells were sorted as the memory CD4+ T cells. After thawing, CD4+ T cells were positively selected. This TCR was recovered from an adult in good health and CMV-seronegative. The sample taken for sequencing was memory CD4+ T cells from blood. The chain recombines TRBV15 with TRBJ2-7; 9 bases are shared with TRBD1. The DNA of the CDR3 is TGTGCCACCAGCAGCCGGGGGACAGGGTTCGAGCAGTACTTC. Its protein is CATSSRGTGFEQYF.